This T cell receptor beta chain was profiled in a study of technical replicates of blood from a handful of donors. Sequencing used immunoSEQ multiplex PCR; TCRdb keeps in-frame clones, though not all of them. The repertoire has about 15,000 clones, about 86% of them found once; the top ten carry more than 9%. Germline CDR1 reads GTSNPN; CDR2 reads SVGIG (reference sequence). Trimming cost V 2 bases and J 5 bases; bases outside gene matches: 10. The CDR3 is made up of 17 amino acids. The rearrangement uses TRBV30 and TRBJ2-5; TRBD2 agrees at 14 bases. This TCR was recovered from a human donor in good health. The sample comprised PBMCs. The CDR3 region is CAWSSGTSGSSGETQYF. The DNA of the CDR3 is TGTGCCTGGAGTTCAGGGACTAGCGGGAGCTCGGGGGAGACCCAGTACTTC.